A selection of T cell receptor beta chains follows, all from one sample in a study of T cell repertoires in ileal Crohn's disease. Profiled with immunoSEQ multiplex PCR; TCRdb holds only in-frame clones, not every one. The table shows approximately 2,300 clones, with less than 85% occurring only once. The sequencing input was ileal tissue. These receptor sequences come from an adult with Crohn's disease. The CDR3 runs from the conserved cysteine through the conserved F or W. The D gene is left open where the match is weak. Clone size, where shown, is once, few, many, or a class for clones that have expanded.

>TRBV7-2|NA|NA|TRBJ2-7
CASSFLGGPYEQYF
TGTGCCAGCAGCTTTTTGGGGGGACCCTACGAGCAGTACTTC
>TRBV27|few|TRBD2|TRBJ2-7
CASSLIGSLAGDQEDEQYF
TGTGCCAGCAGTTTAATTGGCTCCTTAGCGGGAGACCAAGAAGACGAGCAGTACTTC
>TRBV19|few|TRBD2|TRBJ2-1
CASSIEAPPLGLAGAGNEQFF
TGTGCCAGTAGTATAGAAGCACCACCTCTCGGACTAGCGGGAGCGGGGAATGAGCAGTTCTTC
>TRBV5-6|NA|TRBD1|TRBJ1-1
CASSDRDRVSIRLNTEAFF
TGTGCCAGCAGCGACCGGGACAGGGTCAGCATACGTTTGAACACTGAAGCTTTCTTT
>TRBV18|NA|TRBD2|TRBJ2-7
CASSPAGDYEQYF
TGTGCCAGCTCACCCGCGGGAGACTACGAGCAGTACTTC
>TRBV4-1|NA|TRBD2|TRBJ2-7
CASSDRLAERYEQYF
TGCGCCAGCAGCGATAGACTAGCGGAGAGATACGAGCAGTACTTC
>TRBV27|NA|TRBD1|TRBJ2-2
CASSPGTGRSGELFF
TGTGCCAGCAGTCCCGGGACAGGAAGGTCCGGGGAGCTGTTTTTT
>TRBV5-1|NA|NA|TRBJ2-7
CASSAGTYDYEQYF
TGCGCCAGCAGCGCCGGGACTTACGACTACGAGCAGTACTTC
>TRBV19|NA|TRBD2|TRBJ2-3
CASSPDGLAGGGDTDTQYF
TGTGCCAGTAGTCCCGACGGACTAGCGGGAGGGGGGGACACAGATACGCAGTATTTT
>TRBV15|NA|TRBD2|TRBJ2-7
CATAKTSGSYEQYF
TGTGCCACCGCTAAGACTAGCGGGAGTTACGAGCAGTACTTC
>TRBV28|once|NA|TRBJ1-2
CASSSLKSGSYGYTF
TGTGCCAGCAGTTCCCTCAAGTCGGGGTCCTATGGCTACACCTTC
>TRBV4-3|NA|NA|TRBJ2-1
CASSGGLAVSSYNEQFF
TGCGCCAGCAGCGGGGGGCTAGCGGTGAGCTCCTACAATGAGCAGTTCTTC
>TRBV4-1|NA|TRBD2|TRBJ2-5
CASSQIPASGGSALQGTQYF
TGCGCCAGCAGCCAAATCCCCGCGAGCGGGGGGTCCGCCTTACAAGGGACCCAGTACTTC
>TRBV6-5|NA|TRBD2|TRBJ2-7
CASRSGLAYEQYF
TGTGCCAGCAGATCGGGACTAGCCTACGAGCAGTACTTC
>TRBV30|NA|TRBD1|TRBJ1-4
CAWRGQGGSSTNEKLFF
TGTGCCTGGAGAGGACAGGGTGGGTCCTCAACTAATGAAAAACTGTTTTTT
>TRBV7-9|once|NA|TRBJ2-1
CASSLRQMDEQFF
TGTGCCAGCAGCTTAAGACAGATGGATGAGCAGTTCTTC
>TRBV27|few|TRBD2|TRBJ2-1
CATRGGSSYNEQFF
TGTGCCACCCGGGGGGGGAGCTCCTACAATGAGCAGTTCTTC
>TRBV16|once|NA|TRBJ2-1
CASSQSVAVDEQFF
TGTGCCAGCAGCCAATCGGTTGCGGTCGATGAGCAGTTCTTC
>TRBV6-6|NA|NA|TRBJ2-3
CASSYSGIAVGTQYF
TGTGCCAGCAGTTACTCGGGGATAGCGGTGGGTACGCAGTATTTT
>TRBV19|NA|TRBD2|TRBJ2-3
CASTPRASGRADTQYF
TGTGCCAGTACCCCTCGGGCTAGCGGGAGGGCTGATACGCAGTATTTT
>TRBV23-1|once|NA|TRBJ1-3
CASSQSGPQAFSGNTIYF
TGCGCCAGCAGTCAATCGGGGCCTCAGGCGTTCTCTGGAAACACCATATATTTT
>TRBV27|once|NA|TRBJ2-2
CASSFSLNGELFF
TGTGCCAGCAGTTTTTCCTTAAACGGGGAGCTGTTTTTT
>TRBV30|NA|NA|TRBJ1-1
CAWSVGSNTEAFF
TGTGCCTGGAGTGTCGGGAGTAACACTGAAGCTTTCTTT
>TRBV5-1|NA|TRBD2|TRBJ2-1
CASSLFSSGGGEQFF
TGCGCCAGCAGCTTGTTCTCTAGCGGGGGGGGTGAGCAGTTCTTC
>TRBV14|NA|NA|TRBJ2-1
CASSRASRLSSFF
TGTGCCAGCAGCCGAGCTAGCCGGCTCTCGTCGTTCTTC
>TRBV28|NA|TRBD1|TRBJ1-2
CASSHGQGSYYGYTF
TGTGCCAGCAGTCACGGACAGGGGTCATACTATGGCTACACCTTC
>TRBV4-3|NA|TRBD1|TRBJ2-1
CASSQGARGNEQFF
TGCGCCAGCAGCCAAGGGGCCAGGGGGAATGAGCAGTTCTTC
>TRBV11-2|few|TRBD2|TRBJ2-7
CASSDASGSSYEQYF
TGTGCCAGCAGCGACGCTAGCGGTTCTTCCTACGAGCAGTACTTC
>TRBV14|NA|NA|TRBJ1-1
CASSQQGLKYAFF
TGTGCCAGCAGCCAACAGGGGCTCAAGTATGCTTTCTTT